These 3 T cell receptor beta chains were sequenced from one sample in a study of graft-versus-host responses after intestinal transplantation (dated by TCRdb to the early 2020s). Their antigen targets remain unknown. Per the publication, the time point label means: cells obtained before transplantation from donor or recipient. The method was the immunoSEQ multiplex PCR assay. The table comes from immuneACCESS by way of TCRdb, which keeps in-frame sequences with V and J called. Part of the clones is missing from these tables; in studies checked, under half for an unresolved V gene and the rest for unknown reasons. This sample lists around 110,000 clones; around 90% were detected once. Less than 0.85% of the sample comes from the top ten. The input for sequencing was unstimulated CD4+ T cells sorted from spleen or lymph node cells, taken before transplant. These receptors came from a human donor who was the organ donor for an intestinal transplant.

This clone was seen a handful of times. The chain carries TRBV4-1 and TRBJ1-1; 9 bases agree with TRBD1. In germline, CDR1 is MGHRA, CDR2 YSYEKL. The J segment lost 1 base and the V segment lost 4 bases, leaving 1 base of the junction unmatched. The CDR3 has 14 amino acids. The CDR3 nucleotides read TGCGCCAGCAGCCGGGACAGGGCGAACACTGAAGCTTTCTTT. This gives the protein CASSRDRANTEAFF.

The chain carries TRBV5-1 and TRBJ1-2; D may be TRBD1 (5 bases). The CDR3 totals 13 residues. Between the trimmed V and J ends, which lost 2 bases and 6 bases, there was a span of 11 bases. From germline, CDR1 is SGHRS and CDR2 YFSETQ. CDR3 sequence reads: CASSFFRDHGYTF. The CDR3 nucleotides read TGCGCCAGCAGCTTTTTCAGGGACCATGGCTACACCTTC.

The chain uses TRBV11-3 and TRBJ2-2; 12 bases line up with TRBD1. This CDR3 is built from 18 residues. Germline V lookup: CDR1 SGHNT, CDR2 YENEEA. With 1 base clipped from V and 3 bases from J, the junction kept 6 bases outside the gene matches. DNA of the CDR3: TGTGCCAGCAGCTTAGGGGACAGGGGGCAGCGTGACACCGGGGAGCTGTTTTTT. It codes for CASSLGDRGQRDTGELFF.